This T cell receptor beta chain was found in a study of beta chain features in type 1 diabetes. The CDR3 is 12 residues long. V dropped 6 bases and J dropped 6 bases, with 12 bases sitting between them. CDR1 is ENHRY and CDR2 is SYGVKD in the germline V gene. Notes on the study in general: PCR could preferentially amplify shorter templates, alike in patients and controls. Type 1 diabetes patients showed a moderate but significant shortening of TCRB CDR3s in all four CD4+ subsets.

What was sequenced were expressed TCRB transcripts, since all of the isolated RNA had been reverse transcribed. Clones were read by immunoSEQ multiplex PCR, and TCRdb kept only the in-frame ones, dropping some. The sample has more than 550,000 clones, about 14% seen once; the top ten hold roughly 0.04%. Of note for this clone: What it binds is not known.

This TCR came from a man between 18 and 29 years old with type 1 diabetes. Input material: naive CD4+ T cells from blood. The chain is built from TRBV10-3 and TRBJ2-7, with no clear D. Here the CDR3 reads CAISDSLTEQYF. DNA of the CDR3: TGTGCCATCAGCGATTCTCTCACCGAGCAGTACTTC.